Shown below are 25 T cell receptor beta chains from a single sample sequenced in a study of T cell repertoires in cytomegalovirus infection (dated by TCRdb to between 2018 and 2021). Which antigens these TCRs recognize remains unknown. Sequencing used an Illumina HiSeq 1500. TCRdb reprocessed the public reads (quality trimming at Q25 with fastp, clone calling with MiXCR) and kept in-frame beta chains. Rows are combined by CDR3 protein, so each entry shows the most common genes and DNA. The sample data list about 110,000 distinct CDR3 sequences, and 10% of these were observed just once. About 32% of the sample comes from the top ten. The sample consisted of PBMCs, sequenced either directly or after in vitro stimulation (not recorded which). These receptors originate from a human donor in good health (CMV status not recorded). Some clones in this sample may be carry-over from other donors' samples.

Many counts were recorded for this clonotype. J is TRBJ1-5 and V is TRBV6-2 or TRBV6-3, with D uncertain. This CDR3 has 14 residues. From germline, CDR1 is MNHEY and CDR2 SVGEGT. Trimming removed 0 bases from V and 5 bases from J, with 8 bases in between. CDR3 protein: CASSYSGLDQPQHF. As DNA, the CDR3 is TGTGCCAGCAGTTACTCCGGGCTGGATCAGCCCCAGCATTTT.

There are many counts of this clonotype. This rearrangement joins TRBV7-2 to TRBJ2-3; 13 nucleotides line up with TRBD2. Germline assignment: CDR1 SGHTA and CDR2 FQGNSA. CDR3 size: 16 residues. V dropped 1 base and J dropped 5; count of bases not matched to a gene: 3. The CDR3 spells CASSLGLAGGRDTQYF. For the CDR3, the DNA is TGTGCCAGCAGCTTAGGACTAGCGGGAGGTCGAGATACGCAGTATTTT.

This clonotype was seen at least ten times. The chain carries TRBV7-6 and TRBJ1-4, with TRBD1 identical over 8 bases. Trimming removed 5 bases from V and 3 bases from J; junction bases left unmatched: 5. The CDR3 length is 15 residues. CDR1 SGHVS and CDR2 FNYEAQ come from the germline V gene. CDR3 sequence reads: CASSTGQGPNEKLFF. The CDR3 DNA follows: TGTGCCAGCAGCACCGGACAGGGTCCTAATGAAAAACTGTTTTTT.

Notes on this clonotype: This may arise from a read error, as a much more abundant clone is one base away. The J gene is TRBJ2-7, the V gene TRBV11-2; 8 bases line up with TRBD2. Germline-derived CDR1 and CDR2 are SGHAT and FQNNGV. The CDR3 has 15 amino acids. The trim removed 5 bases at V and 2 bases at J, leaving 8 bases unmatched. Here the CDR3 reads CASSPGSGSTYEQYF. Written as DNA, the CDR3 is TGTGCCAGCAGCCCTGGGAGCGGGAGTACCTACGAGCAGTACTTC.

This chain joins TRBV12-3 or TRBV12-4 and TRBJ1-2; D remains ambiguous. The length of the CDR3 is 14 residues. The V end was cut by 6 bases, the J end by 4 bases, with 15 bases between. The CDR3 protein is CASSPPPGPYGYTF. The CDR3 DNA is TGTGCCAGCAGCCCTCCCCCAGGACCCTATGGCTACACCTTC.

Of note for this clonotype: This may arise from a read error, as a much more abundant clone is one base away. J is TRBJ2-1 and V is TRBV4-1; D is possibly TRBD1 (5 bases). The CDR3 is made up of 15 amino acids. The germline CDR1 and CDR2 sequences are MGHRA and YSYEKL. The CDR3 nucleotides read TGCGCCAGCAGGCAAGAAGACAGATCCTACAATGAGCAGTTCTTC. It yields the protein CASRQEDRSYNEQFF.

This clonotype has at least ten counts. The chain uses TRBV28 and TRBJ2-1; D is perhaps TRBD2 (5 bases). Trimming cost V 6 bases and J 8 bases, with 11 bases left between them. This CDR3 has 12 amino acids. From germline, CDR1 is MDHEN and CDR2 SYDVKM. The CDR3 reads CASRSGLDEQFF. CDR3 nucleotide sequence: TGTGCCAGCAGAAGTGGACTGGATGAGCAGTTCTTC.

This clonotype occurred many times. The V call is TRBV7-2, the J call TRBJ1-1, with D tentatively TRBD1 (6 bases). Trimming stripped 5 bases from V and 0 bases from J, with 13 bases between. The CDR3 is 15 residues long. The germline V gene encodes CDR1 SGHTA and CDR2 FQGNSA. Written as DNA, the CDR3 is TGTGCCAGCAGCCCACAGGGCTCCATGAACACTGAAGCTTTCTTT. Amino acids: CASSPQGSMNTEAFF.

CDR3 DNA sequence: TGTGCCAGCAGCCTCAACCCCTCTGGGGCCAACGTCCTGACTTTC. Translated, it gives CASSLNPSGANVLTF. This sequence joins TRBV11-2 and TRBJ2-6; D is ambiguous. Germline assignment: CDR1 SGHAT and CDR2 FQNNGV. V dropped 5 bases and J dropped 0 bases, with 8 bases sitting between them. The CDR3 has 15 amino acids. Filled out from reference TRBV11-2 and TRBJ2-6, the complete variable domain reads EAGVAQSPRYKIIEKRQSVAFWCNPISGHATLYWYQQILGQGPKLLIQFQNNGVVDDSQLPKDRFSAERLKGVDSTLKIQPAKLEDSAVYLCASSLNPSGANVLTFGAGSRLTVL.

In this sample, this clonotype turned up many times. The chain uses TRBV7-6 and TRBJ2-3; possible D gene TRBD2, 5 bases. The germline V and J ends were trimmed by 5 bases and 1 base, with 19 bases remaining between them. The CDR3 sequence is 17 residues long. CDR1 is SGHVS, CDR2 FNYEAQ, per germline. Written as DNA, the CDR3 is TGTGCCAGCAGCCGATATGGAGCGGCTAGTGGCACAGATACGCAGTATTTT. Translating it yields CASSRYGAASGTDTQYF.

This clonotype has at least ten counts. The genes are TRBV7-8 and TRBJ2-1, with D maybe TRBD1 (7 bases). Per the germline V gene, CDR1 is SGHVS and CDR2 is FQNEAQ. V lost 4 bases, J lost 7 bases, and 20 bases lay in between. CDR3 size: 16 residues. This CDR3 is CASSWRDRDRLNEQFF. As DNA, the CDR3 is TGTGCCAGCAGCTGGCGGGACCGGGACAGACTAAATGAGCAGTTCTTC.

In this sample, this clonotype turned up a few times. The chain combines TRBV4-3 with TRBJ1-4; D possibly corresponds to TRBD1 (6 bases). V lost 0 bases and J lost 10, with 12 bases in between. The CDR3 is made up of 14 amino acids. Per the germline V gene, CDR1 is LGHNA and CDR2 is YSLEER. The DNA of the CDR3 is TGCGCCAGCAGCCAAGACCAAGGAGGGGGAAAACTGTTTTTT. Translation gives CASSQDQGGGKLFF.

This clonotype was picked up many times. The chain employs TRBV7-2 and TRBJ2-1, with 11 nucleotides matching TRBD2. This CDR3 is built from 15 residues. Germline V gene sequence: CDR1 SGHTA, CDR2 FQGNSA. The V gene end was trimmed by 6 bases and the J gene end by 6 bases; junction bases not matched to a gene: 7. DNA of the CDR3: TGTGCCAGCAGACGCACTAGCGGGAGTATCAATGAGCAGTTCTTC. This gives the protein CASRRTSGSINEQFF.

The chain combines TRBV5-4 with TRBJ1-4, with no clear D. The germline gives CDR1 SGHNT, CDR2 YYREEE (reference sequence). The CDR3 extends over 14 amino acids. V was pared by 4 bases and J by 4 bases, with 11 bases between. Written as DNA, the CDR3 is TGTGCCAGCAGCCTAGAGGGTTATAATGAAAAACTGTTTTTT. Its protein product is CASSLEGYNEKLFF.

As regards this clonotype: Its ends do not fully match the called genes, so a read error is possible. J is TRBJ2-2 and V is TRBV4-1; no definite D call. This CDR3 contains 17 residues. Germline V gene data show CDR1 as MGHRA and CDR2 as YSYEKL. The DNA of the CDR3 is TGCACCAGCAGCCAAGATTTACACTACTACAAGACCGGGGAGCTGTTTTTT. The encoded protein is CTSSQDLHYYKTGELFF.

This clonotype was observed at least ten times. The gene calls are TRBV28 and TRBJ2-5; D ambiguous. With 5 bases removed from V and 7 bases from J, the gap between germline ends came to 17 bases. The germline V gene encodes CDR1 MDHEN and CDR2 SYDVKM. The CDR3 totals 14 residues. The CDR3 nucleotides read TGTGCCAGCAGTGGGTTTCTGGATTTGGGGACCCAGTACTTC. This codes for CASSGFLDLGTQYF.

The chain employs TRBV11-2 and TRBJ2-1; D not certain. Germline V CDR1 and CDR2: SGHAT, FQNNGV. The CDR3 totals 19 residues. V dropped 5 bases and J dropped 1 base, with 24 bases sitting between them. This CDR3 reads CASSPRWAPSSRSYNEQFF. The DNA of the CDR3 is TGTGCCAGCAGCCCGCGTTGGGCGCCCAGTTCTAGATCCTACAATGAGCAGTTCTTC. The complete variable domain, with remaining parts taken from reference TRBV11-2 and TRBJ2-1, reads EAGVAQSPRYKIIEKRQSVAFWCNPISGHATLYWYQQILGQGPKLLIQFQNNGVVDDSQLPKDRFSAERLKGVDSTLKIQPAKLEDSAVYLCASSPRWAPSSRSYNEQFFGPGTRLTVL.

In this sample, this clonotype turned up many times. The V gene is TRBV12-3 or TRBV12-4, the J gene TRBJ2-7, with D perhaps being TRBD1 or TRBD2 (5 bases each). V lost 4 bases, J lost 1 base, and 11 bases lay in between. The CDR3 spans 14 residues. The CDR3 sequence: CASSSWDGSYEQYF. The DNA for the CDR3 is TGTGCCAGCAGTTCCTGGGACGGGTCCTACGAGCAGTACTTC.

J is TRBJ1-1 and V is TRBV19, with 9 bases aligning to TRBD1. V dropped 6 bases and J dropped 4; count of bases not matched to a gene: 12. Germline V CDR1 and CDR2: LNHDA, SQIVND (reference sequence). CDR3 length equals 16 residues. DNA of the CDR3: TGTGCCAGTAGCCTTGGAAGCGGACAGGGGCTCACTGAAGCTTTCTTT. This codes for CASSLGSGQGLTEAFF.

This clonotype was seen many times. The chain uses TRBV24-1 and TRBJ2-1; tentatively, D is TRBD2 (5 bases). Germline V lookup: CDR1 KGHDR, CDR2 SFDVKD. V lost 0 bases and J lost 4, with 15 bases in between. The length of the CDR3 is 17 residues. The CDR3 nucleotides are TGTGCCACCAGTGATTTGCAGAGGGAGACACCTTACAATGAGCAGTTCTTC. This codes for CATSDLQRETPYNEQFF.

This chain joins TRBV5-6 and TRBJ2-7, with D tentatively TRBD1 (6 bases). This CDR3 comprises 14 residues. Trimming left V 0 bases short and J 6 bases short, with 13 bases between. The V gene's germline CDR1 is SGHDT and CDR2 YYEEEE. The CDR3 region is CASSLEYRAGEQYF. CDR3 sequence (DNA): TGTGCCAGCAGCTTGGAATACAGGGCGGGCGAGCAGTACTTC.

V is TRBV2 and J is TRBJ2-2; D unresolved. Germline loops: CDR1 SNHLY, CDR2 FYNNEI. The V end lost 5 bases, the J end lost 2 bases, and 6 bases lay between the germline ends. The CDR3 has 13 residues. The CDR3 coding sequence is TGTGCCAGCAGTATGAGTAACACCGGGGAGCTGTTTTTT. This sequence encodes CASSMSNTGELFF.

This clonotype was seen at least ten times. The genes are TRBV6-5 and TRBJ1-2; D unclear. The CDR3 consists of 14 residues. V lost 0 bases to trimming and J lost 1 base, with 6 bases between them. CDR1 is MNHEY and CDR2 is SVGAGI in the germline V gene. The CDR3 loop is CASSYSIGNYGYTF. As DNA, the CDR3 is TGTGCCAGCAGTTACTCTATCGGTAACTATGGCTACACCTTC.

This clonotype was seen more than once but under ten times. The V call is TRBV7-9, the J call TRBJ1-4, with unresolved D. CDR1 and CDR2 (germline): SEHNR, FQNEAQ (reference sequence). CDR3 size: 14 residues. V dropped 1 base and J dropped 5 bases, with 8 bases sitting between them. CDR3 loop: CASSLESTNEKLFF. For the CDR3, the DNA is TGTGCCAGCAGCTTAGAGTCGACGAATGAAAAACTGTTTTTT.

This clonotype was observed a few times. This rearrangement joins TRBV6-1 to TRBJ2-5; 13 bases are shared with TRBD2. V gave up 5 bases and J gave up 3 bases; unmatched junction bases: 6. Germline V CDR1 and CDR2: MNHNS, SASEGT. This CDR3 region has 16 residues. CDR3 sequence reads: CASSSMGLAGKETQYF. In DNA, the CDR3 is TGTGCCAGCAGTTCCATGGGACTAGCGGGGAAAGAGACCCAGTACTTC.